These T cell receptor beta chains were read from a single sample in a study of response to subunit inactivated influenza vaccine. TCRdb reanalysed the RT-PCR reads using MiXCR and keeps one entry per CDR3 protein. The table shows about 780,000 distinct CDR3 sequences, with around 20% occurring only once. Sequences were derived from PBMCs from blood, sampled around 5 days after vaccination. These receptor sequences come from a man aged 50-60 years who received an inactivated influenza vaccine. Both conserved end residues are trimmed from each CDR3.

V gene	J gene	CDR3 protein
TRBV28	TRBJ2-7	ASSWNTQGFLSYEQY
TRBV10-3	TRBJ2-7	AISEIKRGRYEQY
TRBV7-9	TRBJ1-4	ASSSTGTVGEKLF
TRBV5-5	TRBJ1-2	ASSSGLGNYGYT
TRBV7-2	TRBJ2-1	ASSSIGLAGYNEQF
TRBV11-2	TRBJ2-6	ASSLIQLNSLNSGANVLT
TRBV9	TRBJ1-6	ASSVGGGSSPLH
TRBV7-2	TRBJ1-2	ASSHREANYGYT
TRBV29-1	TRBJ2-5	SVVAAQETQY
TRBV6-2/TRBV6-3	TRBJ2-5	ASSYSIGSETQY
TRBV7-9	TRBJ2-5	ASEGEETQY
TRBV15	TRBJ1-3	ATSSRVNNGNTIY
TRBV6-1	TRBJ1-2	ASNTYRRGRGYT
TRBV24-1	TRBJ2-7	ATSDSDTGGQY
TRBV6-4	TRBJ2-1	ASSEFHGHNEQF
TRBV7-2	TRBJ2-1	ASQTSAGAYNEQF
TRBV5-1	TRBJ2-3	ASNPDRGTDTQY
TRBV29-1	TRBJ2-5	SVEDQGTLAGPFGETQY
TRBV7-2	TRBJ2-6	ASSPQYGANVLT
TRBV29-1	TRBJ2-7	SVERGSGTGAYEQY
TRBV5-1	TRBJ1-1	ASSLVGFTGTEAF
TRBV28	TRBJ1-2	ASGRLGGYT
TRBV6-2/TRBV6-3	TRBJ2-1	ASSPRYSGRRNEQF
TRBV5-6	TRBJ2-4	ASSLVGEETKNIQY
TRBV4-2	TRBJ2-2	ASRGASGGTNTGELF
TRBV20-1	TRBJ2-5	SAGGQGGVETQY
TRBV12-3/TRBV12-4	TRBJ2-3	ASSTGRSGRTDTQY
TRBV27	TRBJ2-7	ASSLTTGGYEQY
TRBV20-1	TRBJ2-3	SARDPYSGVVADTQY
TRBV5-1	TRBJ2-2	ASSDVGTSGNTGELF
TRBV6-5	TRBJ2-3	ASLPRVTTDTQY
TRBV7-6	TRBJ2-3	ASSRFGTQGLAGDTDTQY
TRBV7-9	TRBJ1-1	ASSLSEAF
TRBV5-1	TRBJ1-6	ASSLRKGQASSYNSPLH
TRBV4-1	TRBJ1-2	ASSQPASVRLANYGYT
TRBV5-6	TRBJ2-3	ASRRNSSGLSSTDTQY